One and the same sample provided the 2 T cell receptor beta chains below, sequenced in a study of OX40 agonist ivuxolimab in advanced cancers. Profiled with immunoSEQ multiplex PCR; TCRdb holds only in-frame clones, not every one. The sample comprises around 19,000 clones, roughly 80% of which are singletons, and about 33% rests with the top ten. This sample comprised CD4+ or CD8+ T cells sorted from blood, obtained in a trial of the OX40 agonist ivuxolimab. The receptors were sampled from an adult with an advanced solid tumor such as melanoma, head and neck, liver or kidney cancer.

In this sample, this clone turned up once. The chain couples TRBV10-3 to TRBJ2-7; D could derive from TRBD1 or TRBD2 (5 bases each). Per germline, CDR1 ENHRY and CDR2 SYGVKD. This CDR3 has 15 amino acids. The V end lost 3 bases, the J end lost 0 bases, and 12 bases lay between the germline ends. The CDR3, as DNA: TGTGCCATCAGTGACCCGGCAGGGAGCTCCTACGAGCAGTACTTC. It is translated as CAISDPAGSSYEQYF.

This clone was detected only once. The V and J genes are TRBV4-1 and TRBJ1-2; TRBD1 agrees at 9 bases. Germline CDR1 MGHRA, CDR2 YSYEKL. V lost 3 bases to trimming and J lost 7 bases; unmatched junction nucleotides: 9. This CDR3 has 15 residues. CDR3 protein: CASSHPTGGEFGYTF. The DNA of the CDR3 is TGCGCCAGCAGCCACCCGACAGGGGGTGAATTTGGCTACACCTTC.